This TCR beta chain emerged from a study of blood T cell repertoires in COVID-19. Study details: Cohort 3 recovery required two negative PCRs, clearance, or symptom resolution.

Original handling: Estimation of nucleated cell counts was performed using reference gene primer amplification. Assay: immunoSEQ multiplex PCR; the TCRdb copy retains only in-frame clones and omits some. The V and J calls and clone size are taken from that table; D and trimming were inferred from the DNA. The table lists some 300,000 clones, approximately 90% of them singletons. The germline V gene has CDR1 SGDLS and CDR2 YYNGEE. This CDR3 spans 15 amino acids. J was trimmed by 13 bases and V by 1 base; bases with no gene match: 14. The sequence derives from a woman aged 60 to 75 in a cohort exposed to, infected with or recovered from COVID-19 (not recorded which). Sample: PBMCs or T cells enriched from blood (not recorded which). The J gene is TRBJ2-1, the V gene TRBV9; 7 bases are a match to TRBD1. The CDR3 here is CASSVTGDPHGHQFF. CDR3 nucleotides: TGTGCCAGCAGCGTAACAGGGGACCCTCATGGGCACCAGTTCTTC.